This TCR beta chain was retrieved from a study of blood T cell repertoires in COVID-19. On the study more broadly: The origin of the acute and convalescent COVID-19 samples was the United States, Italy and Spain. Sources were T cells, B-cell-depleted T cells, or PBMCs; the material itself was cDNA or gDNA.

CDR1 is SNHLY, CDR2 FYNNEI, per germline. With 8 bases clipped from V and 10 bases from J, the junction kept 11 bases outside the gene matches. The CDR3 extends over 13 amino acids. Patients in Seattle were enrolled during active infection, then followed longitudinally. In the original analysis: The assay estimated nucleated cells by amplifying reference gene primers. Only in-frame clones appear in the TCRdb table, and some are missing; sequencing was by immunoSEQ multiplex PCR. V and J calls and clone size are given by that table; D and trimming were obtained from the DNA. The sample holds 200,000 to 250,000 clones, around 89% seen once.

The material sequenced was peripheral blood. The origin of this receptor is a man aged 30 to 45 with COVID-19, enrolled during active disease. V is TRBV2 and J is TRBJ2-3, with 8 bases aligning to TRBD1. The CDR3 region is CASEGTGGQSQYF. The CDR3 nucleotides read TGTGCCAGCGAAGGGACAGGCGGTCAGTCGCAGTATTTT.